The 5 T cell receptor beta chains below come from one sample, sequenced in a study of T cells in Graves' hyperthyroidism and ophthalmopathy. Amplified TCR beta CDR3 regions came from RNA transcripts. The HTBI primer set was used in a first-round RT-PCR of the TCR CDR3. TCRdb reprocessed the multiplex PCR reads with MiXCR, giving one entry per CDR3 protein. The repertoire holds a few hundred thousand distinct CDR3 sequences, with about 14% as singletons. Material for sequencing was blood. The receptor source for this set is a woman under 40 with Graves' ophthalmopathy.

This clonotype appeared many times. The V call is TRBV4-1, the J call TRBJ2-3, with D hard to call. V lost 0 bases, J lost 1 base, and 11 bases lay in between. This CDR3 contains 16 residues. CDR1 and CDR2 from the germline V gene are MGHRA and YSYEKL. CDR3 bases: TGCGCCAGCAGCCAAGATCCCGACTGGGGCACAGATACGCAGTATTTT. It codes for CASSQDPDWGTDTQYF.

This clonotype was recorded a few times. The chain couples TRBV7-9 to TRBJ2-1; D perhaps matches TRBD2 (8 bases). The CDR3 has 16 residues. Germline CDR1 is SEHNR and CDR2 is FQNEAQ (reference sequence). Trimming cost V 7 bases and J 8 bases, with 24 bases left between them. The CDR3 nucleotides read TGTGCCAGCACCACTATTAGCGGGACAGAGCCTTATGAGCAGTTCTTC. Protein: CASTTISGTEPYEQFF.

This clonotype was seen at least ten times. V usage is TRBV12-3 or TRBV12-4 and J usage is TRBJ1-5; possibly TRBD1 for D (5 bases). Trimming removed 6 bases at V and 1 base at J, with 10 bases between. This CDR3 is 14 amino acids long. The DNA of the CDR3 is TGTGCCAGCAGAAGGGGTGGGAGCAATCAGCCCCAGCATTTT. Translation: CASRRGGSNQPQHF.

The sample holds many counts of this clonotype. The CDR3 protein is CASSYSRGPPHNSPLHF. CDR3 coding DNA: TGTGCCAGCAGTTACTCGAGGGGACCCCCTCATAATTCACCCCTCCACTTT. The rearrangement joins TRBV6-6 to TRBJ1-6; a possible D gene is TRBD1 (5 bases). Deletions cut 0 bases from V and 5 bases from J, with 14 bases between. The CDR3 spans 17 residues. Germline lookup yields CDR1 MNHNY and CDR2 SVGAGI (reference sequence).

This clonotype was detected ten times or more. The chain couples TRBV11-3 to TRBJ2-3, with D tentatively TRBD1 (6 bases). The V end was cut by 6 bases, the J end by 4 bases, with 20 bases between. CDR3 length equals 16 residues. The germline V gene encodes CDR1 SGHNT and CDR2 YENEEA. CDR3 coding DNA: TGTGCCAGCAGTAAGGGACAAGGCATTCGGGCAGATACGCAGTATTTT. As protein: CASSKGQGIRADTQYF.